This entry describes one TCR beta chain. In its sample, this clone was seen once. Its antigen remains unidentified. It has no much larger one-base neighbor in the sample; base qualities were not kept. The sample belongs to a study of tumor T cells in aggressive B-cell lymphoma (dated by TCRdb to the late 2010s). Receptor amplification or capture employed the immunoSEQ multiplex PCR assay. Here the immuneACCESS table is served through TCRdb, limited to in-frame sequences with V and J called. Missing clones are a known gap in these copies; in checked studies unresolved V genes cover under half, and the rest lacks a known reason. This sample gives under 2,500 clones in total; approximately 84% of them show up just once. 15% to 20% of the sample is held by the ten biggest clonotypes. CDR1 is given as MRHNA and CDR2 as SNTAGT, both from the germline V gene. V and J are trimmed by 10 bases and 3 bases, and the gene matches miss 9 bases of the junction. From cysteine to phenylalanine, the CDR3 is 15 amino acids long. Here the CDR3 DNA is all that survives: 45 bases in frame from base 1.

This sequence was found in an adult with diffuse large B cell lymphoma. The sequencing sample was made of tumor tissue. The rearranged chain carries TRBV6-4 and TRBJ2-2; 9 bases in between match TRBD2. DNA sequence: TGTGCCACCAATTGGACTAGCGCCCACACCGGGGAGCTGTTTTTT. Translation gives CATNWTSAHTGELFF.